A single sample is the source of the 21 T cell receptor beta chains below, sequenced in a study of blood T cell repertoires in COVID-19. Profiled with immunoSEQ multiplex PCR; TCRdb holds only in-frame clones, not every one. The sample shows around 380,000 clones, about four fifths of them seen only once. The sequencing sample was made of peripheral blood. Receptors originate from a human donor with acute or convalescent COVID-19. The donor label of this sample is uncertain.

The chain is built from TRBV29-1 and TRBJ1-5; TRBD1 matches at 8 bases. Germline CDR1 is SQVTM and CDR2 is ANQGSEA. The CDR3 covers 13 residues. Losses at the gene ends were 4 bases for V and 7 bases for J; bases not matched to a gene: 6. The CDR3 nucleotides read TGCAGCGTTGCCCGGGACAGGTACCAGCCCCAGCATTTT. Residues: CSVARDRYQPQHF.

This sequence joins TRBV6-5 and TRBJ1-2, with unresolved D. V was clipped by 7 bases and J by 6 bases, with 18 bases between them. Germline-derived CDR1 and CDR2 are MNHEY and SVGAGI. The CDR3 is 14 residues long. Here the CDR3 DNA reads TGTGCCAGCATTCTGACTACGATTAGGGATGGCTACACCTTC. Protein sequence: CASILTTIRDGYTF.

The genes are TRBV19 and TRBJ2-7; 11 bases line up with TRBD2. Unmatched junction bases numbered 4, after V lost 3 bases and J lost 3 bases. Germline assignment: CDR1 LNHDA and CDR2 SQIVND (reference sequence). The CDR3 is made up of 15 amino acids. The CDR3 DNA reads TGTGCCAGTAGTATTGCCGGGACTAGCGGCTACGAGCAGTACTTC. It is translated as CASSIAGTSGYEQYF.

CDR3 in amino acids: CASSRDDTEAFF. CDR3 DNA sequence: TGTGCCAGCAGCCGAGATGACACTGAAGCTTTCTTT. This chain links TRBV6-5 with TRBJ1-1; no definite D call. The CDR3 extends over 12 amino acids. Deletions cut 6 bases from V and 3 bases from J, with 8 bases between. Germline-derived CDR1 and CDR2 are MNHEY and SVGAGI.

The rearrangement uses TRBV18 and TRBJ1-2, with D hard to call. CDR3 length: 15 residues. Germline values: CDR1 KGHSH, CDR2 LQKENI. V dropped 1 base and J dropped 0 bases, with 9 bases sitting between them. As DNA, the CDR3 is TGTGCCAGCTCACCACGGAACGGGGCTAACTATGGCTACACCTTC. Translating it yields CASSPRNGANYGYTF.

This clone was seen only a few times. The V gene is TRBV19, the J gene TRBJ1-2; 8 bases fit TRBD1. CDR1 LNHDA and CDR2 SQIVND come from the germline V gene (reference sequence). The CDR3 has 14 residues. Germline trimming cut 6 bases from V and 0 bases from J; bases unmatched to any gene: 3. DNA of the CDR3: TGTGCCAGTAGACGGACAGGGACTAACTATGGCTACACCTTC. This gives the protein CASRRTGTNYGYTF.

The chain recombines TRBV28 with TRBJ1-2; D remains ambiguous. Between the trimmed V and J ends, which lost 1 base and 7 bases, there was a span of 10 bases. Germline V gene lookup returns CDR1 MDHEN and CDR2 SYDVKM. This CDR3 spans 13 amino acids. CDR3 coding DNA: TGTGCCAGCAGTTTATTCCCAGTCAGTGGCTACACCTTC. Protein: CASSLFPVSGYTF.

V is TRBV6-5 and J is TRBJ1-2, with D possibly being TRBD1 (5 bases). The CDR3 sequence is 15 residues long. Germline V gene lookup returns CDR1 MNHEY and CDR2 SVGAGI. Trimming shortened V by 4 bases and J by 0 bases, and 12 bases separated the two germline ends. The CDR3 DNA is TGTGCCAGCAGTTTTTCAGGAGGGGCTAACTATGGCTACACCTTC. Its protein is CASSFSGGANYGYTF.

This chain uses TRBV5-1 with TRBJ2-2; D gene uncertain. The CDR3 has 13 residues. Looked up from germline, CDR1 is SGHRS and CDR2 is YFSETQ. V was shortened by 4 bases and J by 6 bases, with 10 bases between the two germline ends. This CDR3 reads CASSPDLAGELFF. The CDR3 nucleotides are TGCGCCAGCAGCCCCGACTTAGCCGGGGAGCTGTTTTTT. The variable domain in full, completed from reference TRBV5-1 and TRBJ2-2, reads KAGVTQTPRYLIKTRGQQVTLSCSPISGHRSVSWYQQTPGQGLQFLFEYFSETQRNKGNFPGRFSGRQFSNSRSEMNVSTLELGDSALYLCASSPDLAGELFFGEGSRLTVL.

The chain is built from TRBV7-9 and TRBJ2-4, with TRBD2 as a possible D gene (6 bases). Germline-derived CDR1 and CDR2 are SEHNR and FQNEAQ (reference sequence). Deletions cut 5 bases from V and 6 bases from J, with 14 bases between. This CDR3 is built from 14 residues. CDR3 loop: CASSPMTSLNIQYF. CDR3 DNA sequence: TGTGCCAGCAGCCCGATGACTAGTCTAAACATTCAGTACTTC.

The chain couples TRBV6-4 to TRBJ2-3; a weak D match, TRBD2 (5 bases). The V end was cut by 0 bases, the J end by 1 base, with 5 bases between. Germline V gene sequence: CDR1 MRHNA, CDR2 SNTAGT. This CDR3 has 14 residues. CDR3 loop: CASSDSAGTDTQYF. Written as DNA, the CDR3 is TGTGCCAGCAGTGACTCAGCGGGCACAGATACGCAGTATTTT.

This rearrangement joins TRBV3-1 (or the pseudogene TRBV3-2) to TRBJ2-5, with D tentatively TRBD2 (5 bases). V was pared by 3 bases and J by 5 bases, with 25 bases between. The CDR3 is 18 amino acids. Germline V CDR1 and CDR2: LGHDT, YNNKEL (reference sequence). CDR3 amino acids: CASSQKAVTGLRTETQYF. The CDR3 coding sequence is TGTGCCAGCAGCCAGAAAGCGGTCACGGGCCTACGAACGGAGACCCAGTACTTC.

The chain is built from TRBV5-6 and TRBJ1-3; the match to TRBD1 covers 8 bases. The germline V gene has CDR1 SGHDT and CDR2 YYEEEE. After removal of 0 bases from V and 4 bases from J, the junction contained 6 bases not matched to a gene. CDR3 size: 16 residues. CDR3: CASSLGQGMVGNTIYF. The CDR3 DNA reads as TGTGCCAGCAGCTTGGGACAGGGGATGGTAGGAAACACCATATATTTT.

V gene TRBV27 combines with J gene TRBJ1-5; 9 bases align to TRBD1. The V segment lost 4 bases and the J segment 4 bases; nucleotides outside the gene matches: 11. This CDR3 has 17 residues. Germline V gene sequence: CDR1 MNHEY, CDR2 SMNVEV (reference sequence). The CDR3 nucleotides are TGTGCCAGCAGTTCAGCCGGGACAGGGTTTGGTAATCAGCCCCAGCATTTT. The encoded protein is CASSSAGTGFGNQPQHF.

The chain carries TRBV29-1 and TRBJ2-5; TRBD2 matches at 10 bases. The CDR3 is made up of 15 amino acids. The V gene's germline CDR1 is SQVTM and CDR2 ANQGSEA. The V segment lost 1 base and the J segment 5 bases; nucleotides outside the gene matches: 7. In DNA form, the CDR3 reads TGCAGCGTTGAAGTTAGCGGGGGGCTAGGGGAGACCCAGTACTTC. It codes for CSVEVSGGLGETQYF.

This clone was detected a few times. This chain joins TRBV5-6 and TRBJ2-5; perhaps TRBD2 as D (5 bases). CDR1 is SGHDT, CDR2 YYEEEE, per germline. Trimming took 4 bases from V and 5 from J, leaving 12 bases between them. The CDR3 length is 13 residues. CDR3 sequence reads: CASSHQGGETQYF. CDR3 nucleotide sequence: TGTGCCAGCAGCCACCAAGGCGGGGAGACCCAGTACTTC.

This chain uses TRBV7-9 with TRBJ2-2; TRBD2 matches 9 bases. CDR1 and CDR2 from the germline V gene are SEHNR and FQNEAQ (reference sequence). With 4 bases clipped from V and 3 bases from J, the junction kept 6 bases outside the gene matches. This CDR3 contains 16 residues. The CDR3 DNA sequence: TGTGCCAGCAGCTCAGTAGCGGGAGTAGACACCGGGGAGCTGTTTTTT. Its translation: CASSSVAGVDTGELFF.

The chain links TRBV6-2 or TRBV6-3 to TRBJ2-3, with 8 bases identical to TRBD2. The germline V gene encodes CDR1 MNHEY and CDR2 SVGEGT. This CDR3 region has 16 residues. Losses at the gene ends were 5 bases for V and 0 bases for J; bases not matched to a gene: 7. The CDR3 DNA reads TGTGCCAGCAGTGGAACAGCGGGGGTTAGCACAGATACGCAGTATTTT. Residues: CASSGTAGVSTDTQYF.

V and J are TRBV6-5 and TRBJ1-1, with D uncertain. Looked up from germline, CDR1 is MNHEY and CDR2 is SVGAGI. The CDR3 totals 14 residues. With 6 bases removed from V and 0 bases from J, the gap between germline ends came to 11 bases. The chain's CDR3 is CASSPVYMNTEAFF. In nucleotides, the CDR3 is TGTGCCAGCAGCCCCGTTTACATGAACACTGAAGCTTTCTTT.

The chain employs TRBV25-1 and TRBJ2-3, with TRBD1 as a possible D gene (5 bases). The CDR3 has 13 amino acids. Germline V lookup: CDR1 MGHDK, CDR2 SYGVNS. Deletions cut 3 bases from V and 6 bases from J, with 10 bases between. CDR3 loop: CASSDANRDTQYF. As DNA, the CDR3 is TGTGCCAGCAGTGATGCGAACAGGGATACGCAGTATTTT.

In nucleotides, the CDR3 is TGTGCCAGAAGCTTAACCCGGGACAGGGTTTTCGCGAACACTGAAGCTTTCTTT. Its protein product is CARSLTRDRVFANTEAFF. The chain recombines TRBV5-3 with TRBJ1-1; 9 positions agree with TRBD1. TRBV5-3 is treated as an ORF (open reading frame) with a function not yet certain. This CDR3 comprises 18 residues. The trim removed 2 bases at V and 1 base at J, leaving 12 bases unmatched.